A selection of T cell receptor beta chains follows, all from one sample in a study of cytomegalovirus exposure and HLA in healthy donors. Repertoires were generated with immunoSEQ multiplex PCR, while TCRdb's copy carries only in-frame clones and drops some. The table shows around 220,000 clones, with approximately 68% occurring only once. The specimen was PBMCs. The receptor source for this set is a woman between 25 and 40 years old in good health and CMV-seronegative. CDR3s leave out the opening cysteine and the closing phenylalanine or tryptophan. The D gene is left open where the match is weak. The size field is filled for only some rows; it gives once, few, many or a size class.

clone_size d_call v_call cdr3_aa
- TRBD2 TRBV5-1 ASSLGLAGGMTKNIQY
- TRBD2 TRBV4-2 ASSQAPTGGQETQY
- - TRBV5-1 ASSQAQGRADEQF
- TRBD2 TRBV7-6 ASSLRLLREGGTGELF
- - TRBV7-9 ASSLYGGPHQPQH
- - TRBV19 ASNGGSYNSPLH
- - TRBV6-5 ASSRQSSYNEQF
- - TRBV5-4 ASSDLGGRKGLEQY
- - TRBV7-9 ASSSGDAPGANVLT
- TRBD1 TRBV6-5 ASSYDRVNSPLH
- TRBD1 TRBV25-1 ASSDTGDSGNTIY
- TRBD1 TRBV6-1 ASSYGQGVTEAF
- - TRBV25-1 ASSEFKGGSPGGYT
- - TRBV18 ASSPQGDTEAF
- TRBD1 TRBV7-7 ASSEDRGVQETQY
- - TRBV20-1 SVWRGSEAF
- - TRBV7-9 ASSSYWDTGGRAF
- - TRBV11-1 ASSGPYEQY
once TRBD1 TRBV2 ASTRDRGQETQY
once TRBD1 TRBV5-6 ASSSRTGHH
- - TRBV11-2 ASSLDGDTNYGYT
- TRBD1 TRBV4-2 ASSQQGQGDGYT
- - TRBV19 ASYSRTLYPGTGNTIY
- TRBD1 TRBV11-2 ASRQQGQNTEAF
- - TRBV6-5 ASQGGQGYEKLF
- - TRBV29-1 SVDLGYT
- TRBD1 TRBV11-3 ASSPGQASDTQY
- - TRBV6-1 ASKGQGRVHYGYT
- - TRBV6-6 ASTAIKPGNSPLH
- - TRBV20-1 SARATTEQF
- - TRBV5-4 ASSLSLANGELF
- TRBD1 TRBV18 ASSAGTGVNQPQH
- TRBD2 TRBV5-6 ASSQLAGDLNEQF
few TRBD1 TRBV7-3 ASSLGQGSTEAF
- TRBD2 TRBV7-4 ASSLLAGGPYEQY
few TRBD1 TRBV11-3 ASSSDRGYTEAF
- TRBD2 TRBV29-1 SISGEVGTDTQY
few - TRBV6-1 ASSEARNTEAF
few - TRBV5-1 ASSLTPGANVLT
- - TRBV7-2 ASSLSRFPNTIY
- TRBD1 TRBV11-3 ASSAGQTGQETQY
- - TRBV11-3 ASSFEEGSEAF
once TRBD1 TRBV9 ASSRTGGNTEAF
few - TRBV6-5 ASSYNGEGSQPQH
- - TRBV7-6 ASSPRGPGNTEAF
once - TRBV6-1 ASSDSHSYEQY
- TRBD1 TRBV5-1 ASSLPGQGTEAF
- - TRBV6-4 ASSLTASRSGANVLT
- - TRBV7-9 ASSPGLKNTEAF
- - TRBV6-1 ASSEGRGQLFTSNYGYT
- - TRBV19 ASSAQGLGDTQY
- - TRBV4-1 ASSPLGQGAGYT